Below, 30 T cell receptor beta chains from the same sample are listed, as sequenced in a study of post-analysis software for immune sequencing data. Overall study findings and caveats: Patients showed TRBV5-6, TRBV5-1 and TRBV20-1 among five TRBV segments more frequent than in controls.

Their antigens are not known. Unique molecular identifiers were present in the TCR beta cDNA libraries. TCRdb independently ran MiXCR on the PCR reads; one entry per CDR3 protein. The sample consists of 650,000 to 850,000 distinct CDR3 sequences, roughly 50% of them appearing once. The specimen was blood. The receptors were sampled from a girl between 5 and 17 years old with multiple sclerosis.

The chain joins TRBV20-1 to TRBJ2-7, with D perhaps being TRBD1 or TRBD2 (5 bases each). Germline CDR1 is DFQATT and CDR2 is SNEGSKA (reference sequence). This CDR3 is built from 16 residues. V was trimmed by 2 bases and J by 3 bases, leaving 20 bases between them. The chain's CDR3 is CSARPSDTSGLYEQYF. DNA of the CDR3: TGCAGTGCTAGACCTTCGGACACAAGCGGTCTCTACGAGCAGTACTTC.

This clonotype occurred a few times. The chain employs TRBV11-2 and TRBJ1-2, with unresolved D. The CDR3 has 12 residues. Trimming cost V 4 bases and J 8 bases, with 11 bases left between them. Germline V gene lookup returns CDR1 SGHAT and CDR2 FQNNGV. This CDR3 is CASSSYLGGYTF. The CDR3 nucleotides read TGTGCCAGCAGCTCCTACCTCGGCGGCTACACCTTC.

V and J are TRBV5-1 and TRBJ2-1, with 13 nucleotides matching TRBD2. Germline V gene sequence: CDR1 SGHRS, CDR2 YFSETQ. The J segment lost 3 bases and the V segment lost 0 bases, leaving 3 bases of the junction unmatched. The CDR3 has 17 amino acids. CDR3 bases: TGCGCCAGCAGCTTGGGGACTAGCGGGAGTCACTACAATGAGCAGTTCTTC. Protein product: CASSLGTSGSHYNEQFF.

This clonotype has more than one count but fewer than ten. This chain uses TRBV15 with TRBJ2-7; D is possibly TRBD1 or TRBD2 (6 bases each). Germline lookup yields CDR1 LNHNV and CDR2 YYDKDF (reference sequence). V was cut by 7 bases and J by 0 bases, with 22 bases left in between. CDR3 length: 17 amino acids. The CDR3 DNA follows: TGTGCCACCAAGCAGGGGAGAGGGGGGACGAGCTCCTACGAGCAGTACTTC. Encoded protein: CATKQGRGGTSSYEQYF.

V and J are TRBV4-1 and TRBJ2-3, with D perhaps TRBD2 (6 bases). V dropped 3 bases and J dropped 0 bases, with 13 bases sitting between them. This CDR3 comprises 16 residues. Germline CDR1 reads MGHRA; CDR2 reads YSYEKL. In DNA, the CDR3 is TGCGCCAGCAGCCAGGGACTCCCTGCTAGCACAGATACGCAGTATTTT. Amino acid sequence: CASSQGLPASTDTQYF.

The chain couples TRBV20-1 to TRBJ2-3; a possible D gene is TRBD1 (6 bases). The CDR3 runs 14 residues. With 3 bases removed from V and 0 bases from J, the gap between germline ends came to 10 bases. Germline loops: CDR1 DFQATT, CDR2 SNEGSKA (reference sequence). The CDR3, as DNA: TGCAGTGCTAGTGGGACACCGAGCACAGATACGCAGTATTTT. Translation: CSASGTPSTDTQYF.

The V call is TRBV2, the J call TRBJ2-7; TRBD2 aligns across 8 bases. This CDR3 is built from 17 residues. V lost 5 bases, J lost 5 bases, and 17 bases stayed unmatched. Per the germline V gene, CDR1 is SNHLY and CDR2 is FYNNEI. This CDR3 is CASSNNRGGQAANEQYF. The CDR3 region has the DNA TGTGCCAGCAGTAACAACCGGGGGGGGCAGGCTGCGAACGAGCAGTACTTC.

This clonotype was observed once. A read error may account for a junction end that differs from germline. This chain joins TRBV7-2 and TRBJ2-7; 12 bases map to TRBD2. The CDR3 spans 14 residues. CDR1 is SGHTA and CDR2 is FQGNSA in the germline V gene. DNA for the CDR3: TGTGCCAGCAGCTTGACTAGCGGGAGTAATGAGCAGGACTTC. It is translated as CASSLTSGSNEQDF.

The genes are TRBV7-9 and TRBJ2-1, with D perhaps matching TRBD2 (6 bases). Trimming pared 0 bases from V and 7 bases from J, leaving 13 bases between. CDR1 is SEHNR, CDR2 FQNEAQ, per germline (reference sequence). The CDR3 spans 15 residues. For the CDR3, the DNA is TGTGCCAGCAGCTTAGCTCTAGCGAAACATAATGAGCAGTTCTTC. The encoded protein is CASSLALAKHNEQFF.

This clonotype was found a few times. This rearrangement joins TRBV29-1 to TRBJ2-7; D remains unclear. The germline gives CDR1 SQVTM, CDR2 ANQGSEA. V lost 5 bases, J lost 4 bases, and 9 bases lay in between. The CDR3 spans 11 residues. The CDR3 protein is CSVSSVYEQYF. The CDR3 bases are TGCAGCGTTTCGAGTGTGTACGAGCAGTACTTC.

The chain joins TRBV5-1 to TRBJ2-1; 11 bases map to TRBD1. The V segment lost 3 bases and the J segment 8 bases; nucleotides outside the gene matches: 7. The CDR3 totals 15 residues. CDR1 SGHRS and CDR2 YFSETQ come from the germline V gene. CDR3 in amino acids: CASSSRDRGIYEQFF. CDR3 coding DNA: TGCGCCAGCAGCTCCCGGGACAGGGGGATATATGAGCAGTTCTTC.

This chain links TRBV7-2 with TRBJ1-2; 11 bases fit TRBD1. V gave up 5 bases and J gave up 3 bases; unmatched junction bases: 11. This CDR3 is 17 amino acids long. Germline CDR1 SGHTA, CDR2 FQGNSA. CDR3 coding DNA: TGTGCCAGCAGCAAAATTTCCGGGACAGGGGGGTACTATGGCTACACCTTC. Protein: CASSKISGTGGYYGYTF.

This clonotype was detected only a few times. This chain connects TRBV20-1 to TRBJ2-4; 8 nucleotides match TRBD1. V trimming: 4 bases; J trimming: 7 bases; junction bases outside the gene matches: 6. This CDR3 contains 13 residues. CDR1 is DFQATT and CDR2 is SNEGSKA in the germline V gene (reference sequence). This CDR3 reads CSATTGVGNIQYF. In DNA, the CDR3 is TGCAGTGCTACGACAGGGGTGGGGAACATTCAGTACTTC.

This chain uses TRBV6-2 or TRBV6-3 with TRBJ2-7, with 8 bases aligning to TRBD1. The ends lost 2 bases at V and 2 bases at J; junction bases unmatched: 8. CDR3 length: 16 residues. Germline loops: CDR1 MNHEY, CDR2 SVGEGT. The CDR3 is CASSYPTGQAAYEQYF. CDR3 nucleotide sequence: TGTGCCAGCAGTTACCCCACGGGACAGGCGGCCTACGAGCAGTACTTC.

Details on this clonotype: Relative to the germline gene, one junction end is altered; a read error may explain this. This CDR3 is CATSRDGSADTQYF. Written as DNA, the CDR3 is TGTGCCACCAGCCGGGACGGCAGCGCAGATACGCAGTATTTT. The chain recombines TRBV7-3 with TRBJ2-3; D possibly uses TRBD1 or TRBD2 (5 bases each). Germline V lookup: CDR1 SGHTA, CDR2 FQGTGA. This CDR3 spans 14 amino acids.

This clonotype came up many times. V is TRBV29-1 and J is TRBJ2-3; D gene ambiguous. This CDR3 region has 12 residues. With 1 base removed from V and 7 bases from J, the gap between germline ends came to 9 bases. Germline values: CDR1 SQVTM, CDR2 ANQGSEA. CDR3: CSVEGSAYTQYF. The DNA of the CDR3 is TGCAGCGTTGAAGGGTCTGCGTATACGCAGTATTTT.

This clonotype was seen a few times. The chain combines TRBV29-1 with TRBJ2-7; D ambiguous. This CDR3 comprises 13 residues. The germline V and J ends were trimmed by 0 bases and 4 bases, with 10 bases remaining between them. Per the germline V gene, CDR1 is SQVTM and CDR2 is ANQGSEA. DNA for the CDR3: TGCAGCGTTGAAGATCAGGCGAGTTACGAGCAGTACTTC. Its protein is CSVEDQASYEQYF.

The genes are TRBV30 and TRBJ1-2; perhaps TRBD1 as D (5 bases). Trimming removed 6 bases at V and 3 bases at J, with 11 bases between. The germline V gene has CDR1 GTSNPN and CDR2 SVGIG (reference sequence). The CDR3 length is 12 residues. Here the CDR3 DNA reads TGTGCCTGTCCGGGACCCCACTATGGCTACACCTTC. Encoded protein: CACPGPHYGYTF.

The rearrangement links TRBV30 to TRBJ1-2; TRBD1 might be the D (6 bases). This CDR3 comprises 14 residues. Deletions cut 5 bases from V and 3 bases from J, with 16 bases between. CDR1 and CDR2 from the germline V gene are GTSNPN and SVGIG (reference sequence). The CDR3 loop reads CAWEKLTGYYGYTF. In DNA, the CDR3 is TGTGCCTGGGAAAAACTGACAGGCTACTATGGCTACACCTTC.

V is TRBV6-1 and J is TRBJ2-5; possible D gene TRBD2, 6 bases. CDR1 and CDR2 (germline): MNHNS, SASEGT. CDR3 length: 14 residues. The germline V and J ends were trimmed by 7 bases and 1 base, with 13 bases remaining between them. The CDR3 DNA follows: TGTGCCAGCACCGCGGGGTCCTCCCAAGAGACCCAGTACTTC. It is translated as CASTAGSSQETQYF.

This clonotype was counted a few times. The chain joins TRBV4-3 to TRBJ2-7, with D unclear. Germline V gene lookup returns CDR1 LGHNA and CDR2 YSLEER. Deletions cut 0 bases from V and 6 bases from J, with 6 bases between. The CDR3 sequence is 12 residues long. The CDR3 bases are TGCGCCAGCAGCCAAGATAGGGCCGAGCAGTACTTC. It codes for CASSQDRAEQYF.

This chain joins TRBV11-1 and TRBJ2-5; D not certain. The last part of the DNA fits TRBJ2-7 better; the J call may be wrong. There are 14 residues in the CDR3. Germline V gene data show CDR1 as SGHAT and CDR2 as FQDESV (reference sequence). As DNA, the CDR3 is TGTGCCAGCAGCTTTGGGCAGTTAGATTACGAGCAGTACTTC. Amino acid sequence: CASSFGQLDYEQYF.

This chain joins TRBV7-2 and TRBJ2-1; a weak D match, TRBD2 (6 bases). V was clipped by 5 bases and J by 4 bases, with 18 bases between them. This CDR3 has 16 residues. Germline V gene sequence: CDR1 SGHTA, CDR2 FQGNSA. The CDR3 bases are TGTGCCAGCAGCCCCTGGGGGGACTCCCCTTACAATGAGCAGTTCTTC. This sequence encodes CASSPWGDSPYNEQFF.

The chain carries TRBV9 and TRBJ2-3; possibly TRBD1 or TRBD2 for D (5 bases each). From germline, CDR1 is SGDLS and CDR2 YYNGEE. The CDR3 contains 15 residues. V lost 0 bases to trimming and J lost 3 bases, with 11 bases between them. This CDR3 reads CASSVVGKGTDTQYF. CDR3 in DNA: TGTGCCAGCAGCGTAGTCGGGAAGGGGACAGATACGCAGTATTTT.

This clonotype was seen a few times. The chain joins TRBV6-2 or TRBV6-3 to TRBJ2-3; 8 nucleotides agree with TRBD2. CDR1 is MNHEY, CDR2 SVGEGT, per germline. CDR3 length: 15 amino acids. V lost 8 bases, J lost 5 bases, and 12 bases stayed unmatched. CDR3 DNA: TGTGCCAGCCAACTAGCGGAGCCCCCAGGAGATACGCAGTATTTT. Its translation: CASQLAEPPGDTQYF.

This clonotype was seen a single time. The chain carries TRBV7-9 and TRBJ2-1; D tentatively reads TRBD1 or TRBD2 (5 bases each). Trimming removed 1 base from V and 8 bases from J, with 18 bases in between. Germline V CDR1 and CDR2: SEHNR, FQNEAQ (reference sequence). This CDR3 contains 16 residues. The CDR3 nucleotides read TGTGCCAGCAGCTTAGATCGGGGCGCGTCTGCCCATGAGCAGTTCTTC. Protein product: CASSLDRGASAHEQFF.

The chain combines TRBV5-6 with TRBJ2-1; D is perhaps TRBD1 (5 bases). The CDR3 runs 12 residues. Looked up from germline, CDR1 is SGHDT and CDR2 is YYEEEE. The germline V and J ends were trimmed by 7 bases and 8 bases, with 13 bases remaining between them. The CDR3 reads CASSIRAHEQFF. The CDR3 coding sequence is TGTGCCAGCTCCATCAGGGCCCATGAGCAGTTCTTC.

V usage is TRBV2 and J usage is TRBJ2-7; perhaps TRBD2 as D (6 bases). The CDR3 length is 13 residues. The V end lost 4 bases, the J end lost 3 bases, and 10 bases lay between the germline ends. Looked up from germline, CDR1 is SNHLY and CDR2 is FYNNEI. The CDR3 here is CASSVGLVYEQYF. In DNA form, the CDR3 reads TGTGCCAGCAGTGTGGGACTGGTCTACGAGCAGTACTTC.

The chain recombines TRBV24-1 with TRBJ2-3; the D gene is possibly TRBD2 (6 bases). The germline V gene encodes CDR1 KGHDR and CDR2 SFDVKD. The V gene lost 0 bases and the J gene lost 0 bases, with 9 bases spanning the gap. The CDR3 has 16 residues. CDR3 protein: CATSDLASASTDTQYF. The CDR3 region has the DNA TGTGCCACCAGTGATTTGGCTAGCGCGAGCACAGATACGCAGTATTTT.

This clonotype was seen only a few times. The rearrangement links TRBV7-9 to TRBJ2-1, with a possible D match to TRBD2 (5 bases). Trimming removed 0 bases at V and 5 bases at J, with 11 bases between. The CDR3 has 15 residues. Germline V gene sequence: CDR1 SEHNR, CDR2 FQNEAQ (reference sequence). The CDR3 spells CASSLAPRADNEQFF. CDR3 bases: TGTGCCAGCAGCTTAGCGCCGCGGGCCGACAATGAGCAGTTCTTC.